This TCR beta chain was observed in a study of blood T cells in healthy people across ages. V was pared by 7 bases and J by 2 bases, with 12 bases between. From germline, CDR1 is MNHNS and CDR2 SASEGT. The CDR3 is 13 amino acids. This clonotype has just a few counts. Primed by a sample-barcoded 5' primer and a J-beta primer mix, a second PCR proceeded for roughly 7 to 12 cycles. Using its own MiXCR run on the 5' RACE reads, TCRdb lists one record per CDR3 protein. The table has roughly 2 million distinct CDR3 sequences, around 48% seen once. Sequencing was done on a sample of blood. The source of this sequence is a woman in her 40s in good health. The chain combines TRBV6-1 with TRBJ2-7, with no clear D. This CDR3 reads CASTAQIPYEQYF. CDR3 nucleotide sequence: TGTGCCAGCACGGCCCAGATACCCTACGAGCAGTACTTC.